Described below is a single T cell receptor (beta chain) sequence and its context. A much larger clone lies one base from this, so it may be a read error. The data derive from a study of neurological immune-mediated disorders. Germline V gives CDR1 SGHNT, CDR2 YYREEE (reference sequence). V was trimmed by 0 bases and J by 4 bases, leaving 13 bases between them. The CDR3 covers 15 residues. Using its own MiXCR run on the 5' RACE reads, TCRdb lists one record per CDR3 protein. The table has 50,000 to 60,000 distinct CDR3 sequences, roughly 17% seen once. The V gene is TRBV5-4, the J gene TRBJ1-2, with TRBD1 as a possible D gene (6 bases). The clonotype comes from a man between 60 and 70 years old in good health. Source material: PBMCs. CDR3 amino acids: CASSLESTGGYGYTF. CDR3 sequence (DNA): TGTGCCAGCAGCTTGGAATCGACAGGAGGCTATGGCTACACCTTC.